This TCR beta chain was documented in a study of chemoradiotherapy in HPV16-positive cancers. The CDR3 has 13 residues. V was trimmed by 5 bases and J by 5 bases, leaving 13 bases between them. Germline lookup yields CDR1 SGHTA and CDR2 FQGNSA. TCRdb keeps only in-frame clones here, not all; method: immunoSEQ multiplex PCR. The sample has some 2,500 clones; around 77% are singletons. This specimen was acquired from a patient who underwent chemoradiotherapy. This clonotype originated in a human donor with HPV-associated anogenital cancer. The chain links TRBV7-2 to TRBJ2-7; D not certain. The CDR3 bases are TGTGCCAGCAGCAACACCTTCTGGGACGAGCAGTACTTC. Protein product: CASSNTFWDEQYF.